This T cell receptor beta chain was captured by sequencing in a study of blood T cell repertoires in COVID-19. Those enrolled in Seattle joined during active infection and were followed longitudinally afterward. CDR1 SQVTM and CDR2 ANQGSEA come from the germline V gene. The CDR3 extends over 12 amino acids. Trimming took off 4 bases at V and 4 bases at J, with 10 bases between the two ends. Original processing methods: It was from reference gene primer amplification that nucleated cell counts were estimated. TCRdb's copy holds only in-frame clones and misses some; the assay was immunoSEQ multiplex PCR. The D gene and trimming were derived from the DNA, and the V and J assignments and clone size from that table. The sample holds more than 250,000 clones, around 90% seen once.

The specimen sequenced was peripheral blood. The V call is TRBV29-1, the J call TRBJ1-1, with D perhaps matching TRBD1 (6 bases). This sequence originates from a woman aged 50 to 65 with COVID-19, enrolled during active disease. CDR3 nucleotides: TGCAGCGTTGTACAGGGCGCCACTGAAGCTTTCTTT. Translation gives CSVVQGATEAFF. Full variable domain (missing parts from reference TRBV29-1 and TRBJ1-1): SAVISQKPSRDICQRGTSLTIQCQVDSQVTMMFWYRQQPGQSLTLIATANQGSEATYESGFVIDKFPISRPNLTFSTLTVSNMSPEDSSIYLCSVVQGATEAFFGQGTRLTVV.